One sample yielded the 5 T cell receptor beta chains listed below, sequenced in a study of graft-versus-host responses after intestinal transplantation. TCRdb keeps only in-frame clones here, not all; method: immunoSEQ multiplex PCR. The sample shows fewer than 50,000 clones, 75% to 95% of them seen only once. Material: PBMCs, obtained 524 days after transplant. The receptors here all came from a human patient who received an intestinal transplant, so some T cells may come from the graft donor.

V and J are TRBV6-6 and TRBJ2-7; D call uncertain. The CDR3 covers 16 residues. Deletions cut 6 bases from V and 3 bases from J, with 21 bases between. From germline, CDR1 is MNHNY and CDR2 SVGAGI (reference sequence). The CDR3 loop is CASSGSVSGPYYEQYF. The CDR3 nucleotides read TGTGCCAGCAGCGGATCAGTGTCGGGCCCCTACTACGAGCAGTACTTC.

V is TRBV4-1 and J is TRBJ2-3, with 10 bases aligning to TRBD2. Germline V gene sequence: CDR1 MGHRA, CDR2 YSYEKL. Trimming removed 4 bases from V and 8 bases from J; junction bases left unmatched: 15. This CDR3 comprises 17 residues. In DNA, the CDR3 is TGCGCCAGCAGCCGTGGAGGCCTAGCGGGAGCCTTAGGTACGCAGTATTTT. Its protein is CASSRGGLAGALGTQYF.

This chain joins TRBV5-1 and TRBJ1-1; the D is unclear. The CDR3 length is 15 residues. Trimming left V 4 bases short and J 1 base short, with 14 bases between. The germline gives CDR1 SGHRS, CDR2 YFSETQ. The CDR3 sequence is CASSPVRQQNTEAFF. In DNA form, the CDR3 reads TGCGCCAGCAGCCCCGTTCGCCAGCAGAACACTGAAGCTTTCTTT. The full variable domain, its missing parts supplied by reference TRBV5-1 and TRBJ1-1, is KAGVTQTPRYLIKTRGQQVTLSCSPISGHRSVSWYQQTPGQGLQFLFEYFSETQRNKGNFPGRFSGRQFSNSRSEMNVSTLELGDSALYLCASSPVRQQNTEAFFGQGTRLTVV.

V is TRBV4-2 and J is TRBJ1-2; 7 nucleotides line up with TRBD1. CDR3 length equals 18 residues. Germline loops: CDR1 LGHNA, CDR2 YNFKEQ. With 0 bases clipped from V and 1 base from J, the junction kept 11 bases outside the gene matches. Written as DNA, the CDR3 is TGTGCCAGCAGCCAAGACCCGGGACAGCCTAGACTTAACTATGGCTACACCTTC. The encoded protein is CASSQDPGQPRLNYGYTF.

This sequence joins TRBV27 and TRBJ2-7; D gene ambiguous. V was shortened by 7 bases and J by 7 bases, with 17 bases between the two germline ends. The CDR3 sequence is 13 residues long. Germline loops: CDR1 MNHEY, CDR2 SMNVEV (reference sequence). The CDR3 DNA reads TGTGCCAGCACCCCCGGGCGCCTAAAAGAGCAGTACTTC. Translation gives CASTPGRLKEQYF.